Below are 10 T cell receptor beta chains sequenced from a single sample in a study of T-cell reconstitution after alpha-beta-depleted transplantation in children. TCRbeta library preparation incorporated unique molecular identifiers. TCRdb processed the PCR reads anew with MiXCR; each CDR3 protein has one entry. The table records about 610,000 distinct CDR3 sequences, roughly a tenth of them present only once. Here the sequenced sample was PBMCs from the stem cell graft donor, taken from the stem cell graft. The receptors originated from a human donor who donated a stem cell graft to a child with acute myeloid leukemia.

This clonotype was detected many times. The J gene is TRBJ2-3, the V gene TRBV29-1, with 11 nucleotides matching TRBD2. The germline CDR1 and CDR2 sequences are SQVTM and ANQGSEA. The CDR3 runs 16 residues. J lost 6 bases, V lost 0 bases, and 8 bases had no gene match. In nucleotides, the CDR3 is TGCAGCGTTGAAGATCCAGGACTAGCGGGCATGGATACGCAGTATTTT. This encodes CSVEDPGLAGMDTQYF.

The V gene is TRBV7-6, the J gene TRBJ2-5, with 8 bases lining up with TRBD2. The trim removed 4 bases at V and 5 bases at J, leaving 15 bases unmatched. CDR1 SGHVS and CDR2 FNYEAQ come from the germline V gene. The CDR3 is made up of 17 amino acids. CDR3 region: CASSSQYREGQGETQYF. CDR3 bases: TGTGCCAGCAGCTCTCAGTATCGGGAGGGCCAGGGGGAGACCCAGTACTTC.

This clonotype appeared many times. The rearrangement uses TRBV9 and TRBJ2-1; 12 bases align to TRBD2. V was clipped by 4 bases and J by 1 base; unmatched bases: 6. This CDR3 comprises 17 residues. CDR1 SGDLS and CDR2 YYNGEE come from the germline V gene. The CDR3 nucleotides are TGTGCCAGCAGCCTTTATACTAGCGGGAGGTCCTACAATGAGCAGTTCTTC. Protein: CASSLYTSGRSYNEQFF.

This clonotype came up a few times. This rearrangement joins TRBV24-1 to TRBJ2-5; TRBD1 is a possible D gene (6 bases). Trimming cost V 4 bases and J 1 base, with 9 bases left between them. CDR1 is KGHDR and CDR2 is SFDVKD in the germline V gene. There are 14 residues in the CDR3. The CDR3 bases are TGTGCCACCAGTGACCTGGACAGCCAAGAGACCCAGTACTTC. This gives the protein CATSDLDSQETQYF.

The sample holds many counts of this clonotype. The chain combines TRBV6-4 with TRBJ2-1, with 10 positions matching TRBD2. Losses at the gene ends were 0 bases for V and 12 bases for J; bases not matched to a gene: 2. Germline values: CDR1 MRHNA, CDR2 SNTAGT. The CDR3 contains 13 residues. CDR3 residues: CASSDSASGRQFF. CDR3 DNA: TGTGCCAGCAGTGACTCGGCTAGCGGGAGGCAGTTCTTC.

This clonotype was counted a few times. The chain has TRBV29-1 and TRBJ2-5; maybe TRBD2 (6 bases). V was trimmed by 7 bases and J by 7 bases, leaving 19 bases between them. This CDR3 region has 13 residues. From germline, CDR1 is SQVTM and CDR2 ANQGSEA. CDR3: CSAAAGVLSTQYF. CDR3 DNA: TGCAGCGCTGCAGCGGGTGTCCTTTCGACCCAGTACTTC.

The genes are TRBV6-2 or TRBV6-3 and TRBJ2-7; tentative D call: TRBD2 (6 bases). This CDR3 region has 16 residues. Germline V CDR1 and CDR2: MNHEY, SVGEGT. Trimming pared 7 bases from V and 0 bases from J, leaving 19 bases between. CDR3 region: CASTPFGSAPSYEQYF. Written as DNA, the CDR3 is TGTGCCAGCACCCCCTTCGGGAGCGCCCCCTCCTACGAGCAGTACTTC.

This clonotype was observed a handful of times. The chain uses TRBV29-1 and TRBJ2-7, with D possibly matching TRBD1 (6 bases). This CDR3 is 14 amino acids long. Per the germline V gene, CDR1 is SQVTM and CDR2 is ANQGSEA. V was clipped by 7 bases and J by 2 bases, with 18 bases between them. The CDR3 bases are TGCAGCGCTCAGAAGGGGCAGGGGCCCTACGAGCAGTACTTC. Its translation: CSAQKGQGPYEQYF.

The rearrangement uses TRBV7-2 and TRBJ1-5; D possibly corresponds to TRBD1 (6 bases). This CDR3 region has 17 residues. CDR1 is SGHTA and CDR2 is FQGNSA in the germline V gene. Deletions cut 0 bases from V and 6 bases from J, with 18 bases between. The CDR3 bases are TGTGCCAGCAGCTTAGCGCAAGGGGGACGGAGAGGTCAGCCCCAGCATTTT. As protein: CASSLAQGGRRGQPQHF.

V usage is TRBV5-1 and J usage is TRBJ2-1; 10 nucleotides line up with TRBD2. V was clipped by 0 bases and J by 0 bases; unmatched bases: 9. Looked up from germline, CDR1 is SGHRS and CDR2 is YFSETQ. The CDR3 covers 19 residues. For the CDR3, the DNA is TGCGCCAGCAGCTTGGTAGTAGCGGGAGGCCCCAGCTCCTACAATGAGCAGTTCTTC. Translating it yields CASSLVVAGGPSSYNEQFF.